The T cell receptor beta chain under discussion was sequenced for a study of blood T cell repertoires in COVID-19. Study information: Italy, Spain and the United States were the sources of the convalescent and acute COVID-19 samples. PBMCs, B-cell-depleted T cells, or T cells were the source of the cDNA or gDNA that made up the material.

As processed by the authors: Nucleated cell counts were estimated from reference gene primer amplification. The repertoire was sequenced with immunoSEQ multiplex PCR; TCRdb's copy has only in-frame clones and lacks some. V, J and clone size are those of that table, while D and trimming were read from the DNA. The sample yields 200,000 to 250,000 clones, approximately 84% seen once. This CDR3 region has 12 residues. V lost 5 bases, J lost 8 bases, and 9 bases lay in between. CDR1 MGHRA and CDR2 YSYEKL come from the germline V gene. This chain uses TRBV4-1 with TRBJ1-4; D remains unclear. The sequencing sample was made of peripheral blood. The clonotype comes from a woman aged 60-70 years with acute or convalescent COVID-19. CDR3 sequence reads: CASSSGGEKLFF. CDR3 sequence (DNA): TGCGCCAGCAGCTCGGGAGGAGAAAAACTGTTTTTT.